This TCR beta chain derives from a study of blood T cell repertoires in COVID-19. Across the study: The United States, Italy and Spain were the sources of the acute and convalescent COVID-19 samples.

V trimming: 5 bases; J trimming: 4 bases; junction bases outside the gene matches: 8. This CDR3 is 15 amino acids long. Germline loops: CDR1 MNHEY, CDR2 SVGAGI. Under the authors' procedure: Cell counts per sample came from amplifying reference gene primers. The protocol was immunoSEQ multiplex PCR, while the TCRdb copy is restricted to in-frame clones and leaves out a portion. From that table come the V and J calls and clone size; the DNA was used to work out D and trimming. Here the sample spans roughly 70,000 clones, around three quarters being singletons. Input material: peripheral blood. The rearrangement links TRBV6-5 to TRBJ2-7, with 10 bases that match TRBD1. The sequence derives from a woman between 70 and 85 years old with acute or convalescent COVID-19. The CDR3 loop reads CASSLRTGGRYEQYF. The DNA of the CDR3 is TGTGCCAGCAGTCTCCGGACAGGGGGTCGGTACGAGCAGTACTTC.